These 4 T cell receptor beta chains share one sample of origin, sequenced in a study of Graves' ophthalmopathy and Graves' hyperthyroidism. RNA transcripts yielded amplified TCR beta CDR3 regions. HTBI primers served in a first-round RT-PCR, which a second-round multiplex PCR followed. TCRdb passed the multiplex PCR reads through MiXCR, listing each CDR3 protein once. The table lists fewer than 350,000 distinct CDR3 sequences, under 20% of them singletons. Source material: peripheral blood. These receptors were obtained from an adult man with Graves' ophthalmopathy.

This clonotype was picked up many times. The rearrangement uses TRBV5-1 and TRBJ1-5, with TRBD1 matching over 10 bases. The CDR3 runs to 15 residues. J was trimmed by 7 bases and V by 4 bases; bases with no gene match: 8. Germline CDR1 reads SGHRS; CDR2 reads YFSETQ. This CDR3 is CASSPGTGVGQPQHF. The DNA of the CDR3 is TGCGCCAGCAGCCCGGGGACAGGGGTTGGCCAGCCCCAGCATTTT. Drawing the rest from reference TRBV5-1 and TRBJ1-5, the complete variable domain is KAGVTQTPRYLIKTRGQQVTLSCSPISGHRSVSWYQQTPGQGLQFLFEYFSETQRNKGNFPGRFSGRQFSNSRSEMNVSTLELGDSALYLCASSPGTGVGQPQHFGDGTRLSIL.

The table lists this clonotype with a few counts. The V gene is TRBV29-1, the J gene TRBJ2-7, with 10 positions matching TRBD1. The J call may be in error: the DNA end matches TRBJ2-5 better. Germline V gene lookup returns CDR1 SQVTM and CDR2 ANQGSEA. This CDR3 has 14 residues. This chain's CDR3 is CSAMGQGHQETQYF. The CDR3 bases are TGCAGCGCGATGGGACAGGGGCACCAAGAGACCCAGTACTTC.

This clonotype was seen many times. The CDR3: CASSPRTEQPQHF. The CDR3 coding sequence is TGTGCCAGCAGTCCAAGGACAGAACAGCCCCAGCATTTT. V and J are TRBV27 and TRBJ1-5; possible D gene TRBD1, 6 bases. The CDR3 length is 13 residues. CDR1 and CDR2 from the germline V gene are MNHEY and SMNVEV (reference sequence). V lost 5 bases, J lost 7 bases, and 12 bases lay in between.

This clonotype was found many times. The V and J genes are TRBV7-2 and TRBJ2-7; 10 nucleotides line up with TRBD1. The CDR3 extends over 15 amino acids. Germline lookup yields CDR1 SGHTA and CDR2 FQGNSA. With 5 bases clipped from V and 3 bases from J, the junction kept 7 bases outside the gene matches. DNA for the CDR3: TGTGCCAGCAGCCTCGACAGGGGGCGTTACTACGAGCAGTACTTC. Its translation: CASSLDRGRYYEQYF.